This TCR beta chain stems from a study of blood T cell repertoires in COVID-19. Overall study: PBMCs, B-cell-depleted T cells, or T cells were the source of the cDNA or gDNA that made up the material.

Sequencing used immunoSEQ multiplex PCR; TCRdb keeps in-frame clones, though not all of them. The sample contains around 300,000 clones, about nine tenths of which appear only once. The study drew participants aged about 18 to 95 years from 20 to 30 US areas. Cohort assignment relied on participant-reported clinical history. Two negative PCRs, clearance, or symptom resolution had been documented for recovered Cohort 3 donors. The sequence came from a woman in her forties or fifties who had recovered from COVID-19. Sequenced material: PBMCs or T cells enriched from blood (not recorded which).

CDR3 sequence reads: CASSLVATGELFF. The CDR3 DNA reads TGTGCCAGCAGCTTGGTGGCCACCGGGGAGCTGTTTTTT. The J gene is TRBJ2-2, the V gene TRBV5-6; D uncertain. The CDR3 length is 13 residues. CDR1 is SGHDT, CDR2 YYEEEE, per germline. V was trimmed by 0 bases and J by 4 bases, leaving 4 bases between them.